This record looks at one T cell receptor (beta chain) sequence and its context. What it binds is not known. Each CDR3 protein gets one entry after TCRdb re-called the reads with MiXCR. The table shows about 830,000 distinct CDR3 sequences, with approximately 29% occurring only once. This entry is derived from a study of T cell repertoires in cytomegalovirus infection. The overall study: Epitope selection comprised recently identified HLA-C-restricted CMV epitopes and well-studied HLA-B-restricted CMV epitopes. Shared public TCR beta signatures pointed to both CMV infection and a matching HLA type. General observations from the study: The ex vivo response was dominated by HLA-C-restricted CMV-specific TCR beta clonotypes. Individuals carrying CMV plus the relevant HLA were identified by cumulative frequency of public TCR beta families.

The J segment lost 3 bases and the V segment lost 2 bases, leaving 5 bases of the junction unmatched. The length of the CDR3 is 16 residues. CDR1 is MDHEN, CDR2 SYDVKM, per germline. The chain combines TRBV28 with TRBJ1-5; 9 bases agree with TRBD1. The sample here was cultured CD8+ T cells from PBMCs, taken from culture after CMV antigen stimulation. This sequence was found in a human donor in good health (CMV status not recorded). Some clones in this sample may be carry-over from other donors' samples. CDR3 in DNA: TGTGCCAGCAGTTTAGGGACAGGGAGGAACAATCAGCCCCAGCATTTT. Translation gives CASSLGTGRNNQPQHF.